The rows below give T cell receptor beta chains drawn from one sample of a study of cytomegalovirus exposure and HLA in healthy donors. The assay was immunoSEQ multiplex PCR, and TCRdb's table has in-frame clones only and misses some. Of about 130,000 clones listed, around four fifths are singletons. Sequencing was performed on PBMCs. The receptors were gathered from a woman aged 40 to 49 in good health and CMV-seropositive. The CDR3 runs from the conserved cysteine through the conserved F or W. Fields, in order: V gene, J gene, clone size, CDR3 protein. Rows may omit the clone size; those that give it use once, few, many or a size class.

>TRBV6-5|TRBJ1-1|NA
CASSRTGTQNTEAFF
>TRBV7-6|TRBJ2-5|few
CASSQGQGVETQYF
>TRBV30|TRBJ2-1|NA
CAWASGEQFF
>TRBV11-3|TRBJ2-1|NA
CANSYSGSSYNEQFF
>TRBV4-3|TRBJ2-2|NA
CASSPMSGTGKTGELFF
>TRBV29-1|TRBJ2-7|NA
CSVVGGASYEQYF
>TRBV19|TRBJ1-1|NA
CASSLQGARTEAFF
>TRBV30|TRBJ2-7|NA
CAWILAGGSEQYF
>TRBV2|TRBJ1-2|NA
CASSETGSYGYTF
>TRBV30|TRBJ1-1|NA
CAWSVQLNTEAFF
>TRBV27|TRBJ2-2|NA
CASSLFGGRASGELFF
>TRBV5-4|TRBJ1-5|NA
CASSFPSTGKNQPQHF
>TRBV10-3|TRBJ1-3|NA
CAISDFLSSGNTIYF
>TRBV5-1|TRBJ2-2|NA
CASSLESGANTGELFF
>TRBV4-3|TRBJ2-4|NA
CASSQDSPSTGDERKNIQYF
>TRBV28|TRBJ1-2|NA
CASSSTGKMGGYTF
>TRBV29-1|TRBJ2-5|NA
CSVARVRGLVQETQYF
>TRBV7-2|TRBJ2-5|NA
CASSLNGHTSETQYF
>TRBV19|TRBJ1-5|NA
CASSLVGGANSQPQHF
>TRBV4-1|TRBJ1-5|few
CASSPDSNPTYQPQHF